The rows below give T cell receptor beta chains drawn from one sample of a study of identical twins. A single record per CDR3 protein comes from TCRdb applying MiXCR to the 5' RACE reads. The table records more than 200,000 distinct CDR3 sequences, about 14% of them present only once. Sequenced material: memory (CD45RO+) T cells sorted from blood. These receptors all stem from a young woman in good health. Each CDR3 is given with its conserved first and last residue. Each record gives: J gene, clone size, D gene, V gene, CDR3 protein, CDR3 DNA. D genes are given only for firm matches. Clone size appears in some rows only: once, few, many, or a class for an expanded clone.

TRBJ2-1	many	.	TRBV3-1	CASSNSYNEQFF	TGTGCCAGCAGCAACTCCTACAATGAGCAGTTCTTC
TRBJ2-4	.	.	TRBV20-1	CSTLDSKAKNIQYF	TGCAGTACGTTGGACTCCAAAGCCAAAAACATTCAGTACTTC
TRBJ2-7	few	.	TRBV20-1	CSARVRSGTGYEQYF	TGCAGTGCTAGGGTGCGAAGCGGGACAGGCTACGAGCAGTACTTC
TRBJ2-1	few	.	TRBV29-1	CSVDGTYNEQFF	TGCAGCGTTGATGGGACCTACAATGAGCAGTTCTTC
TRBJ2-7	.	.	TRBV2	CASIAVVTRLEQYF	TGTGCCAGCATAGCGGTAGTGACGCGTCTCGAGCAGTACTTC
TRBJ2-5	.	.	TRBV30	CAWSLTVQETQYF	TGTGCCTGGAGTCTAACAGTACAAGAGACCCAGTACTTC
TRBJ2-1	few	.	TRBV20-1	CSALGGPYNEQFF	TGCAGTGCCCTTGGCGGGCCTTACAATGAGCAGTTCTTC
TRBJ1-4	few	TRBD1	TRBV20-1	CSASGGTGAFNEKLFF	TGCAGTGCTAGTGGGGGGACAGGGGCCTTTAATGAAAAACTGTTTTTT
TRBJ2-1	few	.	TRBV7-2	CASSLNRVNEQFF	TGTGCCAGCAGCCTAAACCGGGTAAATGAGCAGTTCTTC
TRBJ1-4	few	TRBD1	TRBV12-3/TRBV12-4	CASQSRGQATSKLFF	TGTGCCAGCCAGTCCCGAGGACAGGCGACTTCAAAACTGTTTTTT
TRBJ1-6	.	.	TRBV11-2	CASSLGKDSPLHF	TGTGCCAGCAGCTTAGGGAAGGATTCACCCCTCCACTTT
TRBJ2-7	few	.	TRBV7-2	CASSLVDSPAYEQYF	TGTGCCAGCAGCTTAGTGGACTCTCCTGCATACGAGCAGTACTTC
TRBJ2-7	few	.	TRBV6-5	CASSRSEQYYEQYF	TGTGCCAGCAGTCGCTCGGAACAATACTACGAGCAGTACTTC
TRBJ1-2	many	.	TRBV7-6	CASSELDSYGYTF	TGTGCCAGCAGCGAATTAGACAGCTATGGCTACACCTTC
TRBJ2-3	many	TRBD2	TRBV11-2	CASSLLAGGQLTDTQYF	TGTGCCAGCAGCCTTCTAGCGGGGGGCCAACTAACAGATACGCAGTATTTT
TRBJ1-6	.	TRBD1	TRBV11-2	CASSRTGTITSPLHF	TGTGCCAGCTCGAGGACAGGGACCATAACTTCACCCCTCCACTTT
TRBJ2-7	few	.	TRBV20-1	CSARPGPFSYEQYF	TGCAGTGCACGTCCGGGGCCCTTTTCCTACGAGCAGTACTTC
TRBJ2-3	few	.	TRBV12-3/TRBV12-4	CASSLGGRGPDTQYF	TGTGCCAGCAGTTTAGGAGGGCGGGGGCCAGATACGCAGTATTTT
TRBJ2-7	.	.	TRBV12-2	CASRLAQLAGGNSYEQYF	TGTGCAAGTCGCTTAGCCCAACTGGCGGGGGGAAACTCCTACGAGCAGTACTTC
TRBJ1-5	few	.	TRBV12-3/TRBV12-4	CASSFGRGGQPQHF	TGTGCCAGCAGTTTCGGCAGGGGTGGTCAGCCCCAGCATTTT
TRBJ2-3	.	.	TRBV20-1	CSARNRDTQYF	TGCAGTGCTCGTAACAGAGATACGCAGTATTTT
TRBJ2-2	.	.	TRBV19	CATVYTGELFF	TGTGCCACTGTATACACCGGGGAGCTGTTTTTT
TRBJ2-3	.	.	TRBV5-4	CASSFGGQVSTDTQYF	TGTGCCAGCAGCTTCGGGGGTCAAGTTAGCACAGATACGCAGTATTTT
TRBJ2-7	few	.	TRBV18	CASSPQGHVSYEQYF	TGTGCCAGCTCACCACAGGGCCATGTCTCCTACGAGCAGTACTTC
TRBJ2-7	many	.	TRBV12-3/TRBV12-4	CASSLSSLEQYF	TGTGCCAGCAGTTTAAGTTCCCTCGAGCAGTACTTC
TRBJ1-1	few	TRBD1	TRBV6-6	CASSDRGSTEAFF	TGTGCCAGCAGCGACAGGGGTAGCACTGAAGCTTTCTTT
TRBJ2-1	.	TRBD1	TRBV10-1	CASRPSRQGIYNEQFF	TGCGCCAGCAGACCTTCGAGACAGGGGATCTACAATGAGCAGTTCTTC
TRBJ2-5	many	.	TRBV7-7	CASSPTGLETQYF	TGTGCCAGCAGCCCGACAGGTTTGGAGACCCAGTACTTC
TRBJ2-1	many	.	TRBV20-1	CSASGGSSYNEQFF	TGCAGTGCGTCTGGGGGCAGCTCCTACAATGAGCAGTTCTTC
TRBJ1-1	.	TRBD1	TRBV29-1	CSVEGTGARVTEAFF	TGCAGCGTTGAAGGCACAGGGGCGCGCGTCACTGAAGCTTTCTTT
TRBJ2-3	.	.	TRBV5-1	CASSLVPLTSTDTQYF	TGCGCCAGCAGCTTGGTCCCACTAACTAGCACAGATACGCAGTATTTT
TRBJ2-7	few	TRBD2	TRBV5-1	CASSPGGDSDEQYF	TGCGCCAGCAGCCCTGGGGGGGACTCCGACGAGCAGTACTTC
TRBJ2-7	few	.	TRBV20-1	CSAELKEYEQYF	TGCAGTGCGGAACTAAAGGAGTACGAGCAGTACTTC
TRBJ1-1	few	TRBD1	TRBV15	CATSRGGTGNTEAFF	TGTGCCACCAGCAGAGGGGGGACAGGGAACACTGAAGCTTTCTTT
TRBJ2-1	few	TRBD2	TRBV20-1	CSARAGGPNNEQFF	TGCAGTGCTAGAGCGGGGGGGCCAAACAATGAGCAGTTCTTC
TRBJ2-2	.	.	TRBV19	CASRTALTGELFF	TGTGCCAGTAGGACAGCCCTCACCGGGGAGCTGTTTTTT
TRBJ2-1	few	.	TRBV12-3/TRBV12-4	CASRRPKISEQFF	TGTGCCAGCAGGCGACCTAAGATTAGTGAGCAGTTCTTC
TRBJ2-3	.	TRBD1	TRBV9	CASSVKGGGDTQYF	TGTGCCAGCAGCGTGAAAGGGGGCGGAGATACGCAGTATTTT
TRBJ2-2	.	TRBD2	TRBV20-1	CSAPSGGSTGELFF	TGCAGTGCTCCTAGCGGAGGATCCACCGGGGAGCTGTTTTTT
TRBJ1-5	.	.	TRBV6-2/TRBV6-3	CASSRQLISNQPQHF	TGTGCCAGCAGTCGACAGCTTATTAGCAATCAGCCCCAGCATTTT
TRBJ1-1	.	.	TRBV27	CASSLGGRAFF	TGTGCCAGCAGTTTAGGGGGACGAGCTTTCTTT
TRBJ2-5	few	.	TRBV28	CASRLAGEAETQYF	TGTGCCAGCAGACTAGCAGGCGAGGCAGAGACCCAGTACTTC
TRBJ2-7	.	TRBD1	TRBV20-1	CSAKDRGLFYEQYF	TGCAGTGCTAAGGACAGGGGGCTTTTTTACGAGCAGTACTTC
TRBJ1-1	.	.	TRBV18	CASSPGGSEAFF	TGTGCCAGCTCACCGGGTGGATCTGAAGCTTTCTTT
TRBJ2-7	.	.	TRBV2	CASRLPQLYEQYF	TGTGCCAGCAGACTTCCCCAGTTATACGAGCAGTACTTC
TRBJ2-7	many	.	TRBV5-1	CASSQGRAGHSYEQYF	TGCGCCAGCAGCCAAGGGCGGGCAGGACACTCCTACGAGCAGTACTTC
TRBJ2-3	many	TRBD1	TRBV2	CASHRDRGTDTQYF	TGTGCCAGCCACCGGGACAGGGGTACAGATACGCAGTATTTT
TRBJ1-1	.	TRBD1	TRBV5-1	CASSLGTGVETEAFF	TGCGCCAGCAGCCTAGGGACAGGGGTAGAGACTGAAGCTTTCTTT
TRBJ1-2	few	.	TRBV7-9	CASTETAIYGYTF	TGTGCCAGCACCGAAACAGCAATTTATGGCTACACCTTC
TRBJ1-3	.	.	TRBV18	CASSPPRGAAVSGNTIYF	TGTGCCAGCTCACCCCCGCGGGGGGCAGCCGTCTCTGGAAACACCATATATTTT
TRBJ2-7	.	TRBD2	TRBV20-1	CSVGSQRGAYEQYF	TGCAGTGTTGGCTCTCAGCGGGGTGCCTACGAGCAGTACTTC
TRBJ2-1	.	.	TRBV9	CASSPSRGSSYNEQFF	TGTGCCAGCAGCCCCAGCCGGGGTAGCTCCTACAATGAGCAGTTCTTC
TRBJ2-7	many	.	TRBV11-2	CASSLEPSSYEQYF	TGTGCCAGCAGCTTAGAGCCTAGCTCCTACGAGCAGTACTTC
TRBJ2-3	few	.	TRBV6-2/TRBV6-3	CASSYELRKGDTQYF	TGTGCCAGCAGTTACGAGCTACGTAAGGGAGATACGCAGTATTTT
TRBJ1-1	.	TRBD1	TRBV28	CATKDRGLRENTEAFF	TGTGCCACCAAAGACAGGGGGCTTCGAGAGAACACTGAAGCTTTCTTT
TRBJ2-3	.	TRBD1	TRBV19	CASSIWGRDRVPDTQYF	TGTGCCAGTAGTATTTGGGGCCGGGACAGGGTCCCAGATACGCAGTATTTT
TRBJ2-7	many	TRBD2	TRBV7-2	CASSSTSGNPYEQYF	TGTGCCAGCAGCTCTACTAGCGGAAATCCCTACGAGCAGTACTTC
TRBJ1-2	few	.	TRBV2	CASTREDYGYTF	TGTGCCAGCACCAGAGAAGACTATGGCTACACCTTC
TRBJ2-5	.	TRBD1	TRBV7-2	CASSSDRGSKTQYF	TGTGCCAGCAGCAGCGACAGGGGTTCGAAGACCCAGTACTTC
TRBJ1-1	many	.	TRBV18	CASSPGRNTEAFF	TGTGCCAGCAGCCCGGGGAGGAACACTGAAGCTTTCTTT